Sequencing of this TCR beta chain was carried out in a study of blood T cell repertoires in COVID-19. Overall study: Samples came from the United States, Italy and Spain, spanning acute and convalescent COVID-19. T cells, B-cell-depleted T cells, or PBMCs supplied cDNA or gDNA.

Data came from immunoSEQ multiplex PCR; TCRdb stores just in-frame clones and leaves some out. The table includes 100,000 to 150,000 clones, roughly 88% detected once. This clone was seen a handful of times. This TCR was recovered from a human donor in a cohort sampled during active COVID-19. The sample consisted of peripheral blood.

CDR3 region: CASKTSGPLGTQYF. CDR3 nucleotide sequence: TGTGCCAGTAAGACTAGCGGCCCCCTCGGTACGCAGTATTTT. This chain joins TRBV19 and TRBJ2-3; 9 bases are a match to TRBD2. The J segment lost 8 bases and the V segment lost 7 bases, leaving 10 bases of the junction unmatched. CDR1 is LNHDA and CDR2 is SQIVND in the germline V gene (reference sequence). The CDR3 sequence is 14 residues long.